Listed here are 9 T cell receptor beta chains from one sample, sequenced in a study of identical twins. From the 5' RACE reads, TCRdb called clonotypes with MiXCR, one entry per CDR3 protein. The sample records 410,000 or so distinct CDR3 sequences, around 18% being singletons. The sample was naive T cells sorted from blood. The source of these receptors is a man aged 50 to 59 in good health.

The gene calls are TRBV20-1 and TRBJ2-5; TRBD2 agrees at 10 bases. The CDR3 length is 13 residues. J gave up 3 bases and V 4 bases, and 2 bases lay outside the gene matches. Germline CDR1 DFQATT, CDR2 SNEGSKA (reference sequence). This CDR3 is CSAITSGKETQYF. DNA of the CDR3: TGCAGTGCTATTACTAGCGGGAAAGAGACCCAGTACTTC.

This clonotype was detected a few times. The chain recombines TRBV6-8 with TRBJ1-1; no firm D call. Trimming shortened V by 5 bases and J by 3 bases, and 7 bases separated the two germline ends. Germline V lookup: CDR1 MNHGY, CDR2 SAAAGT. This CDR3 region has 12 residues. The CDR3 spells CASSGWDTEAFF. CDR3 in DNA: TGTGCCAGCAGTGGGTGGGACACTGAAGCTTTCTTT.

The chain combines TRBV5-1 with TRBJ2-1; D unresolved. CDR1 and CDR2 (germline): SGHRS, YFSETQ. The CDR3 runs to 14 residues. V was pared by 0 bases and J by 9 bases, with 13 bases between. CDR3 sequence (DNA): TGCGCCAGCAGCTTGGCCTGGGTTTCGGGTGAGCAGTTCTTC. Residues: CASSLAWVSGEQFF.

V gene TRBV14 combines with J gene TRBJ1-5; D gene uncertain. V lost 1 base and J 15 bases, leaving 16 bases between the germline ends. Per germline, CDR1 SGHDN and CDR2 FVKESK. The CDR3 has 13 residues. Here the CDR3 DNA reads TGTGCCAGCAGCCAAGTATCCGGGTCCCACTTGCATTTT. As protein: CASSQVSGSHLHF.

This clonotype showed up many times. The V gene is TRBV24-1, the J gene TRBJ2-3; D is unclear. CDR1 and CDR2 (germline): KGHDR, SFDVKD. The CDR3 has 13 amino acids. The V gene lost 0 bases and the J gene lost 4 bases, with 4 bases spanning the gap. The CDR3 nucleotides read TGTGCCACCAGTGATTTGCCGTCAGATACGCAGTATTTT. Translated: CATSDLPSDTQYF.

V and J are TRBV6-5 and TRBJ2-5; D is undetermined. This CDR3 has 13 residues. With 2 bases removed from V and 4 bases from J, the gap between germline ends came to 8 bases. The germline V gene has CDR1 MNHEY and CDR2 SVGAGI. The DNA of the CDR3 is TGTGCCAGCAGTTACGGGGTGCTAGAGACCCAGTACTTC. Protein sequence: CASSYGVLETQYF.

This chain links TRBV5-1 with TRBJ2-5; 7 nucleotides match TRBD2. The CDR3 consists of 14 residues. Germline loops: CDR1 SGHRS, CDR2 YFSETQ. V shed 4 bases and J 1 base; nucleotides not matched to a gene: 4. In DNA form, the CDR3 reads TGCGCCAGCAGCGCGGGGACTATCCAAGAGACCCAGTACTTC. It is translated as CASSAGTIQETQYF.

The genes are TRBV19 and TRBJ1-1; D is unclear. The CDR3 runs to 13 residues. Trimming removed 5 bases at V and 6 bases at J, with 13 bases between. The germline V gene has CDR1 LNHDA and CDR2 SQIVND (reference sequence). The CDR3 loop reads CASSREVDSEAFF. The CDR3 DNA reads TGTGCCAGTAGTCGGGAGGTAGACTCTGAAGCTTTCTTT.

This clonotype turned up a few times. V usage is TRBV20-1 and J usage is TRBJ2-7, with 8 bases fitting TRBD1. The V segment lost 0 bases and the J segment 0 bases; nucleotides outside the gene matches: 4. Germline CDR1 reads DFQATT; CDR2 reads SNEGSKA (reference sequence). The CDR3 loop spans 15 amino acids. The CDR3 bases are TGCAGTGCTAGAGATAGCACAGGGGGCTCCTACGAGCAGTACTTC. Its translation: CSARDSTGGSYEQYF.